The clone carrying this T cell receptor (beta chain) turned up a few times. The germline V and J ends were trimmed by 7 bases and 0 bases, with 8 bases remaining between them. The CDR3 runs to 13 residues. From germline, CDR1 is LNHDA and CDR2 SQIVND (reference sequence). This record comes from a study of T cells in Graves' hyperthyroidism and ophthalmopathy. TCR beta CDR3 regions were amplified from RNA transcripts. Initially, a first-round RT-PCR of the TCR CDR3 employed the HTBI primer set. Each CDR3 protein gets one entry after TCRdb re-called the multiplex PCR reads with MiXCR. The sample holds roughly 170,000 distinct CDR3 sequences, less than 10% seen once.

The chain recombines TRBV19 with TRBJ2-3; D is undetermined. The receptor was isolated from a woman aged 18-35 years with Graves' hyperthyroidism that later progressed to Graves' ophthalmopathy. The sequenced sample was blood. In DNA form, the CDR3 reads TGTGCCAGTACCTCGACTAGCACAGATACGCAGTATTTT. It encodes CASTSTSTDTQYF.